The entry below describes one T cell receptor beta chain. The V and J ends lost 10 bases and 0 bases respectively, with 17 bases between them. From germline, CDR1 is WSHSY and CDR2 SAAADI. The CDR3 loop spans 15 amino acids. This sample was taken from a study of control samples from healthy donors and cancer patients. TCRdb's copy holds only in-frame clones and misses some; the assay was immunoSEQ multiplex PCR. The sample holds over 90,000 clones, 75% to 90% seen once. The TCR comes from a man in his sixties with lung cancer. This chain uses TRBV10-2 with TRBJ2-3; D is perhaps TRBD1 (5 bases). Sequencing input: PBMCs. In nucleotides, the CDR3 is TGCGCCATTACCCAGGGATTATTTAGCACAGATACGCAGTATTTT. It encodes CAITQGLFSTDTQYF.